The 32 T cell receptor beta chains presented below share a single source sample, sequenced in a study of blood T cell repertoires in COVID-19. Using immunoSEQ multiplex PCR, the repertoire was profiled, and TCRdb retains in-frame clones only, with some absent. The table lists about 160,000 clones, roughly 90% of them singletons, with roughly a sixth in the top ten. Sequenced: peripheral blood. These receptor sequences come from a man in his sixties with active or convalescent COVID-19.

V and J are TRBV14 and TRBJ2-5; a possible D gene is TRBD1 (6 bases). V lost 4 bases and J 2 bases, leaving 14 bases between the germline ends. Germline V CDR1 and CDR2: SGHDN, FVKESK. The CDR3 extends over 15 amino acids. The CDR3 spells CASSRIQGAQETQYF. The CDR3 nucleotides read TGTGCCAGCAGCCGAATACAGGGCGCTCAAGAGACCCAGTACTTC.

The chain uses TRBV10-3 and TRBJ1-1, with a tentative D call TRBD1 (6 bases). The CDR3 covers 14 residues. Germline V CDR1 and CDR2: ENHRY, SYGVKD. V was pared by 3 bases and J by 11 bases, with 19 bases between. The CDR3 DNA reads TGTGCCATCAGTGAACTGGACAGAAAAAATGTGGCTTTCTTT. Translated, it gives CAISELDRKNVAFF.

This chain joins TRBV3-1 (or the pseudogene TRBV3-2) and TRBJ1-1; D is ambiguous. Germline CDR1 reads LGHDT; CDR2 reads YNNKEL (reference sequence). The CDR3 totals 13 residues. V dropped 0 bases and J dropped 10 bases, with 12 bases sitting between them. The DNA for the CDR3 is TGTGCCAGCAGCCAAGAGAGGAACCGTGGAGCTTTCTTT. This translates into CASSQERNRGAFF.

The chain is built from TRBV5-4 and TRBJ2-2; TRBD2 agrees at 10 bases. The CDR3 spans 16 residues. Losses at the gene ends were 4 bases for V and 6 bases for J; bases not matched to a gene: 9. The germline V gene has CDR1 SGHNT and CDR2 YYREEE (reference sequence). The CDR3, as DNA: TGTGCCAGCAGCCTAACTAGCGGGGACCCTTCCGGGGAGCTGTTTTTT. Protein: CASSLTSGDPSGELFF.

The chain links TRBV25-1 to TRBJ1-1; possible D gene TRBD1, 6 bases. Trimming took off 6 bases at V and 5 bases at J, with 16 bases between the two ends. Germline-derived CDR1 and CDR2 are MGHDK and SYGVNS. There are 14 residues in the CDR3. CDR3 nucleotide sequence: TGTGCCAGCAGCATACAGGGCACCCCAACTGAAGCTTTCTTT. It encodes CASSIQGTPTEAFF.

The chain carries TRBV5-4 and TRBJ1-5, with 7 bases aligning to TRBD1. The CDR3 has 16 residues. V gave up 0 bases and J gave up 4 bases; unmatched junction bases: 7. The germline V gene has CDR1 SGHNT and CDR2 YYREEE (reference sequence). CDR3 sequence reads: CASSLAGGTENQPQHF. The CDR3 coding sequence is TGTGCCAGCAGCTTGGCCGGCGGGACAGAGAATCAGCCCCAGCATTTT.

The CDR3 here is CASSTEGQGQPQHF. CDR3 nucleotides: TGCGCCAGCAGCACAGAAGGGCAGGGACAGCCCCAGCATTTT. This chain uses TRBV5-1 with TRBJ1-5; tentative D call: TRBD1 (5 bases). V lost 4 bases, J lost 7 bases, and 15 bases lay in between. The CDR3 consists of 14 residues. CDR1 and CDR2 from the germline V gene are SGHRS and YFSETQ.

This chain's CDR3 is CASSRASGGQETQYF. CDR3 bases: TGTGCCAGTAGTAGGGCTAGCGGGGGTCAAGAGACCCAGTACTTC. V is TRBV19 and J is TRBJ2-5; 10 bases map to TRBD2. V dropped 4 bases and J dropped 2; count of bases not matched to a gene: 4. This CDR3 is built from 15 residues. Germline V CDR1 and CDR2: LNHDA, SQIVND (reference sequence).

The chain joins TRBV10-3 to TRBJ1-4, with D hard to call. The germline V gene encodes CDR1 ENHRY and CDR2 SYGVKD. Trimming cost V 3 bases and J 3 bases, with 8 bases left between them. This CDR3 is built from 14 residues. The CDR3 loop is CAISDGQPNEKLFF. The CDR3 nucleotides are TGTGCCATCAGTGATGGGCAGCCTAATGAAAAACTGTTTTTT.

The J gene is TRBJ1-5, the V gene TRBV18, with a tentative D call TRBD1 (5 bases). This CDR3 contains 13 residues. The germline V gene has CDR1 KGHSH and CDR2 LQKENI. V was shortened by 5 bases and J by 7 bases, with 12 bases between the two germline ends. The CDR3 protein is CASSGQGGQPQHF. The CDR3 DNA sequence: TGTGCCAGCTCAGGCCAGGGAGGACAGCCCCAGCATTTT.

The gene calls are TRBV10-3 and TRBJ2-3; 12 positions match TRBD2. The CDR3 contains 15 residues. The V segment lost 7 bases and the J segment 2 bases; nucleotides outside the gene matches: 4. Looked up from germline, CDR1 is ENHRY and CDR2 is SYGVKD. CDR3 in amino acids: CAINRLAGDTDTQYF. The CDR3 DNA follows: TGTGCCATCAACCGACTAGCGGGAGACACAGATACGCAGTATTTT.

The chain carries TRBV19 and TRBJ1-3, with 9 bases aligning to TRBD1. The CDR3 covers 16 residues. The V gene's germline CDR1 is LNHDA and CDR2 SQIVND (reference sequence). J gave up 2 bases and V 5 bases, and 7 bases lay outside the gene matches. In nucleotides, the CDR3 is TGTGCCAGTAGTCCACAGACAGGGGGTACTGGAAACACCATATATTTT. Protein sequence: CASSPQTGGTGNTIYF.

The rearrangement joins TRBV3-1 (or the pseudogene TRBV3-2) to TRBJ1-4, with D perhaps TRBD1 (5 bases). Germline CDR1 and CDR2: LGHDT and YNNKEL (reference sequence). The ends were cut back, 7 bases at V and 8 bases at J, with 11 bases in the middle. This CDR3 spans 12 amino acids. CDR3 residues: CASNTRGEKLFF. DNA for the CDR3: TGTGCCAGCAACACCCGGGGGGAAAAACTGTTTTTT.

The rearrangement links TRBV7-6 to TRBJ2-7, with TRBD1 as a possible D gene (6 bases). The CDR3 is 15 amino acids. The V and J ends lost 1 base and 7 bases respectively, with 17 bases between them. The germline V gene has CDR1 SGHVS and CDR2 FNYEAQ. CDR3: CASSLVRGPSWEQYF. In DNA, the CDR3 is TGTGCCAGCAGCTTAGTCAGGGGCCCGTCTTGGGAGCAGTACTTC.

The gene calls are TRBV7-9 and TRBJ1-5, with D unclear. Germline CDR1 and CDR2: SEHNR and FQNEAQ (reference sequence). Between the trimmed V and J ends, which lost 0 bases and 6 bases, there was a span of 6 bases. This CDR3 has 13 residues. CDR3 in DNA: TGTGCCAGCAGCTTAGCTGAGCGTCAGCCCCAGCATTTT. The encoded protein is CASSLAERQPQHF.

The chain links TRBV20-1 to TRBJ2-5; 7 nucleotides line up with TRBD2. CDR3 size: 11 residues. Looked up from germline, CDR1 is DFQATT and CDR2 is SNEGSKA (reference sequence). As DNA, the CDR3 is TGCAGCCCACTGGGGGGGGAGACCCAGTACTTC. It is translated as CSPLGGETQYF.

The chain uses TRBV18 and TRBJ2-3; 11 bases line up with TRBD2. The trim removed 3 bases at V and 6 bases at J, leaving 14 bases unmatched. Looked up from germline, CDR1 is KGHSH and CDR2 is LQKENI. CDR3 length: 18 residues. The CDR3 sequence: CASSPPVGSGRARDTQYF. The CDR3 nucleotides are TGTGCCAGCTCACCCCCCGTGGGTAGCGGGAGGGCCAGGGATACGCAGTATTTT. Based on the CDR3 plus reference TRBV18 and TRBJ2-3, the full variable domain is NAGVMQNPRHLVRRRGQEARLRCSPMKGHSHVYWYRQLPEEGLKFMVYLQKENIIDESGMPKERFSAEFPKEGPSILRIQQVVRGDSAAYFCASSPPVGSGRARDTQYFGPGTRLTVL.

The chain couples TRBV11-2 to TRBJ2-1; TRBD2 agrees at 15 bases. V shed 6 bases, J shed 15 bases, and the junction held 9 bases outside the gene matches. The CDR3 has 14 residues. Germline CDR1 and CDR2: SGHAT and FQNNGV. As DNA, the CDR3 is TGTGCCAGCAGACAAACCGGGACTAGCGGGGGGTGGTTCTTC. Translation: CASRQTGTSGGWFF. The full variable domain, rest sourced from reference TRBV11-2 and TRBJ2-1, is EAGVAQSPRYKIIEKRQSVAFWCNPISGHATLYWYQQILGQGPKLLIQFQNNGVVDDSQLPKDRFSAERLKGVDSTLKIQPAKLEDSAVYLCASRQTGTSGGWFFGPGTRLTVL.

This chain links TRBV3-1 (or the pseudogene TRBV3-2) with TRBJ1-2, with 9 bases that match TRBD1. The germline gives CDR1 LGHDT, CDR2 YNNKEL (reference sequence). Trimming at V came to 0 bases and at J to 4 bases, leaving 3 bases not matched to a gene. There are 15 residues in the CDR3. Here the CDR3 DNA reads TGTGCCAGCAGCCAAGAGGGGACAGGGTTCTATGGCTACACCTTC. Amino acids: CASSQEGTGFYGYTF.

This sequence joins TRBV12-3 or TRBV12-4 and TRBJ1-5, with a possible D match to TRBD1 (6 bases). V lost 6 bases and J 4 bases, leaving 10 bases between the germline ends. The CDR3 sequence is 13 residues long. The CDR3 here is CASRQGKNQPQHF. The CDR3 coding sequence is TGTGCCAGCAGGCAGGGGAAAAATCAGCCCCAGCATTTT.

This chain uses TRBV3-1 (or the pseudogene TRBV3-2) with TRBJ2-1, with D unresolved. Germline CDR1 LGHDT, CDR2 YNNKEL (reference sequence). Trimming cost V 2 bases and J 10 bases, with 9 bases left between them. This CDR3 spans 12 amino acids. CDR3 DNA: TGTGCCAGCAGCCAAACTAAGGAGGAGCAGTTCTTC. It encodes CASSQTKEEQFF.

The chain employs TRBV21-1 and TRBJ1-4; the table's D call, TRBD1, has no DNA check behind it. TRBV21-1 is deemed a pseudogene. The CDR3 covers 16 residues. CDR3 amino acids: CASSKIRGTRGEKLFF. The CDR3 region has the DNA TGTGCCAGCAGCAAAATAAGGGGGACAAGAGGTGAAAAACTGTTTTTT.

The chain joins TRBV18 to TRBJ2-3, with 9 bases matching TRBD2. V was pared by 4 bases and J by 2 bases, with 4 bases of the junction left unmatched. This CDR3 contains 15 residues. Germline values: CDR1 KGHSH, CDR2 LQKENI. The CDR3: CASSLGLADTDTQYF. The CDR3 region has the DNA TGTGCCAGCTCACTGGGACTAGCCGACACAGATACGCAGTATTTT. Full variable domain (missing parts from reference TRBV18 and TRBJ2-3): NAGVMQNPRHLVRRRGQEARLRCSPMKGHSHVYWYRQLPEEGLKFMVYLQKENIIDESGMPKERFSAEFPKEGPSILRIQQVVRGDSAAYFCASSLGLADTDTQYFGPGTRLTVL.

The chain employs TRBV19 and TRBJ1-3; tentative D call: TRBD1 (6 bases). Germline V lookup: CDR1 LNHDA, CDR2 SQIVND (reference sequence). V was shortened by 5 bases and J by 4 bases, with 9 bases between the two germline ends. This CDR3 contains 13 residues. The CDR3 region has the DNA TGTGCCAGTAGTGCAGGGGACGGAAACACCATATATTTT. Translating gives CASSAGDGNTIYF.

This chain's CDR3 is CASSIMVVNTEAFF. CDR3 nucleotide sequence: TGTGCCAGTAGTATAATGGTAGTGAACACTGAAGCTTTCTTT. The chain couples TRBV19 to TRBJ1-1; D gene unclear. The CDR3 contains 14 residues. V shed 2 bases and J shed 0 bases, with 7 bases lying between them. Germline V gene data show CDR1 as LNHDA and CDR2 as SQIVND (reference sequence).

This clone appeared once. This chain uses TRBV5-6 with TRBJ1-3; TRBD1 might be the D (6 bases). The V end lost 2 bases, the J end lost 4 bases, and 10 bases lay between the germline ends. This CDR3 comprises 14 residues. Germline V lookup: CDR1 SGHDT, CDR2 YYEEEE. The CDR3 DNA sequence: TGTGCCAGCAGCTTCGGGACACCCGGAAACACCATATATTTT. This codes for CASSFGTPGNTIYF.

The chain has TRBV14 and TRBJ1-4; 12 bases match TRBD1. V dropped 0 bases and J dropped 2; count of bases not matched to a gene: 10. Germline-derived CDR1 and CDR2 are SGHDN and FVKESK. There are 20 residues in the CDR3. The CDR3 region has the DNA TGTGCCAGCAGCCAAGAACCGGGACAGGGGGCTACGTCGACTAATGAAAAACTGTTTTTT. Translation: CASSQEPGQGATSTNEKLFF. The full variable domain, rest sourced from reference TRBV14 and TRBJ1-4, is EAGVTQFPSHSVIEKGQTVTLRCDPISGHDNLYWYRRVMGKEIKFLLHFVKESKQDESGMPNNRFLAERTGGTYSTLKVQPAELEDSGVYFCASSQEPGQGATSTNEKLFFGSGTQLSVL.

DNA for the CDR3: TGCGCCAGCAGCCTTTACCGAGCGGGAGGGCCCCACAATGAGCAGTTCTTC. Protein: CASSLYRAGGPHNEQFF. V and J are TRBV5-1 and TRBJ2-1, with 10 bases aligning to TRBD2. The CDR3 consists of 17 residues. The trim removed 4 bases at V and 5 bases at J, leaving 12 bases unmatched. Germline-derived CDR1 and CDR2 are SGHRS and YFSETQ.

This clone was counted a few times. This chain connects TRBV7-2 to TRBJ1-6; TRBD1 matches at 9 bases. The V segment lost 0 bases and the J segment 10 bases; nucleotides outside the gene matches: 1. This CDR3 spans 14 amino acids. Looked up from germline, CDR1 is SGHTA and CDR2 is FQGNSA. The CDR3 DNA follows: TGTGCCAGCAGCTTAGCGGGACAGGGCTCACCCCTCCACTTT. Translation: CASSLAGQGSPLHF. The full variable domain, with the rest looked up from reference TRBV7-2 and TRBJ1-6, is GAGVSQSPSNKVTEKGKDVELRCDPISGHTALYWYRQSLGQGLEFLIYFQGNSAPDKSGLPSDRFSAERTGGSVSTLTIQRTQQEDSAVYLCASSLAGQGSPLHFGNGTRLTVT.

The rearrangement joins TRBV28 to TRBJ1-2; 9 bases agree with TRBD1. This CDR3 spans 18 amino acids. CDR1 is MDHEN, CDR2 SYDVKM, per germline. Trimming took 5 bases from V and 4 from J; bases not matched to a gene: 17. CDR3 residues: CASSPPPGQGGGIYGYTF. The CDR3 nucleotides read TGTGCCAGCAGTCCACCTCCGGGACAGGGCGGTGGTATCTATGGCTACACCTTC.

Comment on this clone: This specimen includes other DNA sequences encoding the same CDR3. The CDR3 DNA reads as TGCGCCAGCAGCCTCCGGGAGGGCACTGAAGCTTTCTTT. Translated, it gives CASSLREGTEAFF. V and J are TRBV5-1 and TRBJ1-1; D unresolved. V was trimmed by 4 bases and J by 4 bases, leaving 11 bases between them. Germline CDR1 is SGHRS and CDR2 is YFSETQ. The CDR3 covers 13 residues.

This chain links TRBV30 with TRBJ1-3; 10 bases are shared with TRBD1. J gave up 2 bases and V 2 bases, and 3 bases lay outside the gene matches. Germline lookup yields CDR1 GTSNPN and CDR2 SVGIG (reference sequence). This CDR3 is 15 amino acids long. CDR3 residues: CAWSTGQGAGNTIYF. The DNA for the CDR3 is TGTGCCTGGAGTACAGGACAGGGGGCTGGAAACACCATATATTTT.